This entry features one T cell receptor (beta chain) sequence. Germline V CDR1 and CDR2: MRHNA, SNTAGT. V was pared by 0 bases and J by 3 bases, with 4 bases of the junction left unmatched. The CDR3 totals 15 residues. The source of the sample is a study of T cell changes during pregnancy in multiple sclerosis. Assay used: immunoSEQ multiplex PCR; TCRdb lists only in-frame clones, some missing. The sample yields about 40,000 clones, around 90% seen once. This receptor was identified in a female donor with multiple sclerosis, enrolled in a pregnancy study. Sequences were derived from CD4+ T cells from peripheral blood mononuclear cells, sampled in the third trimester of pregnancy. The chain recombines TRBV6-4 with TRBJ1-1, with 7 bases that match TRBD1. CDR3 bases: TGTGCCAGCAGTGACTCGGCAGGGGGTTACACTGAAGCTTTCTTT. Translation gives CASSDSAGGYTEAFF.